This is a list of T cell receptor beta chains from one sample in a study of cytomegalovirus exposure and HLA in healthy donors. Sequencing used immunoSEQ multiplex PCR; TCRdb keeps in-frame clones, though not all of them. The sample lists 50,000 to 55,000 clones; roughly 50% were seen once. Sequenced material: PBMCs. The receptors derive from a human donor in good health. Both conserved end residues are trimmed from each CDR3.

j_gene | v_gene | CDR3aa
TRBJ1-3 | TRBV2 | ASSERTPLLGNTIY
TRBJ1-6 | TRBV10-1 | ASSLEPGNSPLH
TRBJ2-7 | TRBV6-6 | ASSPGTGVYEQY
TRBJ2-3 | TRBV7-2 | ASSPWTSTDTQY
TRBJ1-1 | TRBV4-2 | ASSLTGDDTEAF
TRBJ1-1 | TRBV27 | ASISGGNTEAF
TRBJ2-2 | TRBV2 | ASSEQWQYTGELF
TRBJ1-6 | TRBV7-3 | ASSLRSSYNSPLH
TRBJ1-1 | TRBV6-6 | ASRPGDRDDTEAF
TRBJ1-1 | TRBV11-2 | ASSLTRVQNTEAF
TRBJ1-5 | TRBV5-6 | ASSLKGVGQPQH
TRBJ2-1 | TRBV5-1 | ASSLGGSPYNEQF
TRBJ1-5 | TRBV19 | ASSASSGRYQPQH
TRBJ1-2 | TRBV30 | AWTLDRVYGYT
TRBJ1-2 | TRBV30 | AWSADRGYGYT
TRBJ1-2 | TRBV4-1 | ASSQGGAGGHGYT
TRBJ2-2 | TRBV5-1 | ASSFNSGDTGELF
TRBJ2-7 | TRBV27 | ASSSPGQGAYEQY
TRBJ2-5 | TRBV5-1 | ASSLGLAGGRVETQY
TRBJ1-2 | TRBV7-9 | ASSLTQTRGYT